At least ten counts were recorded for the clone carrying this T cell receptor beta chain. This sample's time point: newly diagnosed GD, antithyroid drugs for less than 3 months. TCR sequences were obtained from RNA taken from PBMCs. Assembly of TCR beta libraries relied on iRepertoire HTBI primers together with Arm-PCR of CDR3 regions. Using its own MiXCR run on the multiplex PCR reads, TCRdb lists one record per CDR3 protein. The data hold 200,000 to 250,000 distinct CDR3 sequences, with roughly 20% observed a single time. This entry is derived from a study of regulatory T cells in long-lasting Graves disease. Between the trimmed V and J ends, which lost 10 bases and 1 base, there was a span of 16 bases. Germline V gene data show CDR1 as LNHDA and CDR2 as SQIVND (reference sequence). There are 15 residues in the CDR3. These data are also associated with another study on T cells in Graves' hyperthyroidism and ophthalmopathy.

This specimen was peripheral blood mononuclear cells (PBMCs), taken at new diagnosis, from a patient treated with antithyroid drugs. The source of this sequence is a woman in her 30s with Graves disease. V and J are TRBV19 and TRBJ2-2, with D possibly TRBD1 on 6 matching bases. The DNA for the CDR3 is TGTGCCACAAAGGGGGACGGCAAGAACACCGGGGAGCTGTTTTTT. Translation gives CATKGDGKNTGELFF.